These 24 T cell receptor beta chains were sequenced from one sample in a study of blood T cell repertoires in COVID-19. Sequencing used immunoSEQ multiplex PCR; TCRdb keeps in-frame clones, though not all of them. The sample has around 330,000 clones, about 87% seen once. Sequenced material: peripheral blood. The receptors were gathered from a woman in her twenties or thirties with COVID-19, enrolled during active disease.

The chain links TRBV6-5 to TRBJ2-5; D not certain. The V end lost 5 bases, the J end lost 1 base, and 11 bases lay between the germline ends. From germline, CDR1 is MNHEY and CDR2 SVGAGI. This CDR3 has 14 amino acids. The CDR3 coding sequence is TGTGCCAGCAGTAACAGTTACAGCCAAGAGACCCAGTACTTC. Translation: CASSNSYSQETQYF.

The chain employs TRBV28 and TRBJ1-2; D is unresolved. V was trimmed by 5 bases and J by 7 bases, leaving 8 bases between them. Germline assignment: CDR1 MDHEN and CDR2 SYDVKM. This CDR3 spans 11 amino acids. DNA for the CDR3: TGTGCCAGCAGTGGCGGTTTTGGCTACACCTTC. Translation gives CASSGGFGYTF.

The chain employs TRBV6-5 and TRBJ2-5, with D tentatively TRBD1 (6 bases). This CDR3 contains 14 residues. Per germline, CDR1 MNHEY and CDR2 SVGAGI. V was shortened by 7 bases and J by 5 bases, with 17 bases between the two germline ends. The CDR3 DNA follows: TGTGCCAGCACACCGGACAGCCGTAGGGAGACCCAGTACTTC. Encoded protein: CASTPDSRRETQYF.

The chain recombines TRBV7-9 with TRBJ2-5; possible D gene TRBD2, 5 bases. The length of the CDR3 is 15 residues. The germline V gene has CDR1 SEHNR and CDR2 FQNEAQ (reference sequence). V gave up 3 bases and J gave up 5 bases, with 16 bases separating them. The CDR3 loop is CASSFTFGGKETQYF. In DNA form, the CDR3 reads TGTGCCAGCAGCTTTACATTCGGAGGAAAGGAGACCCAGTACTTC.

The J gene is TRBJ1-6, the V gene TRBV28; the D gene is possibly TRBD1 (5 bases). The CDR3 has 17 residues. V gave up 3 bases and J gave up 6 bases, with 18 bases separating them. Germline values: CDR1 MDHEN, CDR2 SYDVKM. The CDR3 DNA sequence: TGTGCCAGCAGTTTCTCGACGATCCAGGGCCTTAATTCACCCCTCCACTTT. Its translation: CASSFSTIQGLNSPLHF.

Here the CDR3 reads CASSWDRGYEQYF. Here the CDR3 DNA reads TGTGCCAGCAGCTGGGACAGGGGCTACGAGCAGTACTTC. This sequence joins TRBV11-3 and TRBJ2-7; 10 nucleotides match TRBD1. V lost 4 bases, J lost 3 bases, and 0 bases stayed unmatched. This CDR3 is 13 amino acids long. Germline CDR1 SGHNT, CDR2 YENEEA.

Only one count was recorded for this clone. The chain joins TRBV24-1 to TRBJ2-3, with 9 bases fitting TRBD2. Germline V gene sequence: CDR1 KGHDR, CDR2 SFDVKD. This CDR3 is 16 amino acids long. Trimming took 2 bases from V and 2 from J; bases not matched to a gene: 4. The CDR3 protein is CATSDWAGGHTDTQYF. The CDR3 bases are TGTGCCACCAGTGATTGGGCGGGGGGGCACACAGATACGCAGTATTTT.

The chain uses TRBV6-5 and TRBJ1-1, with D possibly being TRBD1 (6 bases). The CDR3 runs 15 residues. Germline loops: CDR1 MNHEY, CDR2 SVGAGI. V lost 5 bases and J lost 5, with 18 bases in between. The CDR3 coding sequence is TGTGCCAGCAGTCCCAGGGACAAGTTAAGGACTGAAGCTTTCTTT. Translated, it gives CASSPRDKLRTEAFF.

CDR3 amino acids: CASSLNPTAGTDTQYF. The CDR3, as DNA: TGTGCCAGCAGCTTAAACCCCACCGCGGGCACAGATACGCAGTATTTT. The chain has TRBV7-3 and TRBJ2-3; no clear D. This CDR3 has 16 residues. Germline V gives CDR1 SGHTA, CDR2 FQGTGA. Trimming took off 1 base at V and 1 base at J, with 12 bases between the two ends. The full variable domain, rest sourced from reference TRBV7-3 and TRBJ2-3, is GAGVSQTPSNKVTEKGKYVELRCDPISGHTALYWYRQSLGQGPEFLIYFQGTGAADDSGLPNDRFFAVRPEGSVSTLKIQRTERGDSAVYLCASSLNPTAGTDTQYFGPGTRLTVL.

The chain has TRBV18 and TRBJ1-6; D is unresolved. CDR3 length: 16 amino acids. Germline CDR1 is KGHSH and CDR2 is LQKENI. Deletions cut 2 bases from V and 8 bases from J, with 16 bases between. CDR3 sequence reads: CASSPSTSPGYSPLHF. The CDR3 nucleotides are TGTGCCAGCTCACCATCGACATCCCCGGGGTATTCACCCCTCCACTTT.

The chain carries TRBV10-3 and TRBJ2-5; TRBD1 matches 10 bases. The CDR3 length is 15 residues. From germline, CDR1 is ENHRY and CDR2 SYGVKD. Trimming cost V 2 bases and J 2 bases; bases outside gene matches: 2. The CDR3 DNA sequence: TGTGCCATCAGTGAGGGACAGGGGGGGCAAGAGACCCAGTACTTC. It encodes CAISEGQGGQETQYF.

The V gene is TRBV20-1, the J gene TRBJ1-2, with a tentative D call TRBD1 (5 bases). This CDR3 has 10 residues. From germline, CDR1 is DFQATT and CDR2 SNEGSKA (reference sequence). V was shortened by 6 bases and J by 8 bases, with 10 bases between the two germline ends. The CDR3 DNA sequence: TGCAGTGCCCAGGGTCGGGGCTACACCTTC. Encoded protein: CSAQGRGYTF.

V usage is TRBV7-6 and J usage is TRBJ1-6, with D possibly matching TRBD1 (5 bases). Germline assignment: CDR1 SGHVS and CDR2 FNYEAQ. Trimming stripped 2 bases from V and 8 bases from J, with 13 bases between. The CDR3 spans 15 residues. CDR3 coding DNA: TGTGCCAGCAGCTTACGTCAGGGTCGGGATTCACCCCTCCACTTT. Its translation: CASSLRQGRDSPLHF.

The chain joins TRBV12-3 or TRBV12-4 to TRBJ1-3; D perhaps matches TRBD1 (6 bases). This CDR3 has 13 amino acids. The ends were cut back, 8 bases at V and 8 bases at J, with 16 bases in the middle. CDR3 bases: TGTGCCAGCGAGAGGGACACTGGGGACACCATATATTTT. Protein product: CASERDTGDTIYF.

The gene calls are TRBV7-8 and TRBJ1-3; 8 positions match TRBD1. J lost 2 bases, V lost 5 bases, and 8 bases had no gene match. This CDR3 comprises 16 residues. CDR1 and CDR2 from the germline V gene are SGHVS and FQNEAQ. CDR3 in DNA: TGTGCCAGCAGCGCAGACAGGGGTTCGACTGGAAACACCATATATTTT. This gives the protein CASSADRGSTGNTIYF.

This clone appeared a few times. This sequence joins TRBV11-2 and TRBJ2-1; a possible D gene is TRBD2 (6 bases). Germline assignment: CDR1 SGHAT and CDR2 FQNNGV. The V end was cut by 2 bases, the J end by 5 bases, with 19 bases between. The CDR3 is 17 amino acids. CDR3 protein: CASSLRYGAGGDNEQFF. CDR3 bases: TGTGCCAGCAGCTTAAGATATGGGGCAGGAGGGGACAATGAGCAGTTCTTC.

The chain employs TRBV19 and TRBJ1-5; the match to TRBD1 covers 10 bases. Losses at the gene ends were 7 bases for V and 6 bases for J; bases not matched to a gene: 6. The CDR3 has 14 residues. Germline-derived CDR1 and CDR2 are LNHDA and SQIVND (reference sequence). This CDR3 reads CASTAGTGVQPQHF. For the CDR3, the DNA is TGTGCCAGTACCGCCGGGACAGGGGTTCAGCCCCAGCATTTT.

This chain connects TRBV7-2 to TRBJ1-2, with D uncertain. Germline V gene lookup returns CDR1 SGHTA and CDR2 FQGNSA. Trimming cost V 1 base and J 0 bases, with 6 bases left between them. This CDR3 has 14 amino acids. CDR3 bases: TGTGCCAGCAGCTTAGACAGAGCTAACTATGGCTACACCTTC. Its translation: CASSLDRANYGYTF.

The V gene is TRBV7-2, the J gene TRBJ2-2; 7 nucleotides agree with TRBD1. With V trimmed by 6 bases and J by 5 bases, 9 bases remained unmatched. This CDR3 spans 15 amino acids. CDR1 is SGHTA and CDR2 is FQGNSA in the germline V gene. The CDR3 loop is CASRTGWSRTGELFF. In DNA form, the CDR3 reads TGTGCCAGCAGGACAGGGTGGAGTCGGACCGGGGAGCTGTTTTTT.

The rearrangement joins TRBV7-8 to TRBJ1-1; maybe TRBD1 (6 bases). Germline lookup yields CDR1 SGHVS and CDR2 FQNEAQ. The CDR3 consists of 15 residues. Trimming shortened V by 5 bases and J by 0 bases, and 13 bases separated the two germline ends. In DNA form, the CDR3 reads TGTGCCAGCAGCCGACAGGCGCGAATGAACACTGAAGCTTTCTTT. Its protein is CASSRQARMNTEAFF.

This chain's CDR3 is CASSFSGVRTDTQYF. CDR3 nucleotides: TGTGCCAGCAGCTTCAGCGGGGTGCGCACAGATACGCAGTATTTT. The chain combines TRBV7-2 with TRBJ2-3; 7 positions match TRBD2. This CDR3 has 15 amino acids. V shed 3 bases and J 1 base; nucleotides not matched to a gene: 4. Germline V gene sequence: CDR1 SGHTA, CDR2 FQGNSA.

The rearrangement joins TRBV28 to TRBJ1-5; D perhaps matches TRBD1 (6 bases). CDR3 length: 14 amino acids. Germline values: CDR1 MDHEN, CDR2 SYDVKM. The germline V and J ends were trimmed by 2 bases and 7 bases, with 12 bases remaining between them. This chain's CDR3 is CASSLQGPWQPQHF. CDR3 coding DNA: TGTGCCAGCAGTTTACAGGGGCCTTGGCAGCCCCAGCATTTT.

V and J are TRBV2 and TRBJ1-5; D perhaps matches TRBD1 (5 bases). Looked up from germline, CDR1 is SNHLY and CDR2 is FYNNEI. This CDR3 region has 14 residues. V was clipped by 2 bases and J by 9 bases, with 14 bases between them. The CDR3 loop is CASSEPLQAWPQHF. CDR3 nucleotides: TGTGCCAGCAGTGAACCATTACAGGCTTGGCCCCAGCATTTT.

V is TRBV30 and J is TRBJ2-7, with 9 bases aligning to TRBD1. V dropped 3 bases and J dropped 0; count of bases not matched to a gene: 6. Germline V gene lookup returns CDR1 GTSNPN and CDR2 SVGIG (reference sequence). This CDR3 has 15 residues. CDR3 amino acids: CAWRPTGGPSYEQYF. DNA for the CDR3: TGTGCCTGGAGACCTACAGGGGGCCCCTCCTACGAGCAGTACTTC.